Listed below are T cell receptor beta chains from one sample, sequenced in a study of shared clonotypes between healthy human individuals. Produced via immunoSEQ multiplex PCR; TCRdb's table is partial and in-frame only. The sample contains about 710,000 clones, roughly 73% of which appear only once. Sequenced material: memory CD4+ T cells sorted from blood. These receptors were taken from a woman in her twenties or thirties in good health. The CDR3 runs from the conserved cysteine through the conserved F or W. Each record gives: V gene, D gene, J gene, clone size, CDR3 protein, CDR3 DNA. The D gene is left open where the match is weak. The size field is filled for only some rows; it gives once, few, many or a size class.

>TRBV11-2|-|TRBJ2-1|few
CASSLVGGGVGEQFF
TGTGCCAGCAGCTTAGTCGGCGGAGGGGTGGGTGAGCAGTTCTTC
>TRBV28|TRBD1|TRBJ1-5|many
CASSPLQGDNQPQHF
TGTGCCAGCAGCCCTCTGCAGGGGGATAATCAGCCCCAGCATTTT
>TRBV27|TRBD2|TRBJ2-1|-
CASNTGLAFNEQFF
TGTGCCAGCAACACGGGACTAGCGTTCAATGAGCAGTTCTTC
>TRBV2|TRBD2|TRBJ2-7|few
CASTLGGLAGLNEQYF
TGTGCCAGCACTTTGGGGGGGCTAGCGGGTCTTAACGAGCAGTACTTC
>TRBV4-1|-|TRBJ1-2|-
CASSQGRREPYGYTF
TGCGCCAGCAGCCAAGGAAGGAGGGAGCCCTATGGCTACACCTTC
>TRBV7-8|-|TRBJ2-2|-
CASSTRDLTTNTGELFF
TGTGCCAGCTCCACCAGGGACCTCACCACCAACACCGGGGAGCTGTTTTTT
>TRBV6-5|-|TRBJ2-1|-
CASSYSPIYNEQFF
TGTGCCAGCAGTTACTCGCCAATCTACAATGAGCAGTTCTTC
>TRBV19|TRBD1|TRBJ2-7|-
CASSLPGQGAYEQYF
TGTGCCAGTAGTCTTCCGGGACAGGGGGCTTACGAGCAGTACTTC
>TRBV28|-|TRBJ2-4|-
CASSSRRQQLAKNIQYF
TGTGCCAGCAGTTCCAGGAGACAGCAACTAGCCAAAAACATTCAGTACTTC
>TRBV18|TRBD2|TRBJ2-1|few
CASSPPGGRGFRGEQFF
TGTGCCAGCTCACCACCTGGAGGGAGGGGATTTCGGGGTGAGCAGTTCTTC
>TRBV7-8|-|TRBJ1-5|few
CASSLDGIQPQHF
TGTGCCAGCAGCTTAGATGGAATTCAGCCCCAGCATTTT
>TRBV6-6|-|TRBJ2-1|-
CATDRGTYNEQFF
TGTGCCACGGATCGGGGGACCTACAATGAGCAGTTCTTC
>TRBV7-2|-|TRBJ1-2|-
CASSSQIQYTF
TGTGCCAGCAGCTCGCAAATCCAATACACCTTC
>TRBV5-1|-|TRBJ2-1|-
CASSLRGLGSIGDNEQFF
TGCGCCAGCAGCTTGAGGGGATTAGGCTCGATAGGGGACAATGAGCAGTTCTTC
>TRBV29-1|-|TRBJ1-5|-
CSVTGTNPNQPQHF
TGCAGCGTGACCGGGACAAACCCCAATCAGCCCCAGCATTTT
>TRBV11-2|-|TRBJ2-4|few
CASSPGIAKNIQYF
TGTGCCAGCAGCCCCGGGATAGCCAAAAACATTCAGTACTTC
>TRBV5-6|TRBD2|TRBJ2-3|-
CASRVAGVPPDTQYF
TGTGCCAGCAGGGTAGCGGGAGTCCCCCCCGATACGCAGTATTTT
>TRBV19|TRBD1|TRBJ1-5|once
CASKVAGQGIQPQHF
TGTGCCAGTAAGGTAGCCGGACAGGGGATTCAGCCCCAGCATTTT
>TRBV27|TRBD1|TRBJ2-7|-
CASSPGQGAYEQYF
TGTGCCAGCAGTCCGGGACAGGGGGCTTACGAGCAGTACTTC
>TRBV7-2|-|TRBJ1-1|-
CASSLRDTAFF
TGTGCCAGCAGCTTAAGGGACACCGCTTTCTTT
>TRBV10-3|-|TRBJ2-1|once
CAISDSGNEQFF
TGTGCCATCAGTGATTCGGGGAATGAGCAGTTCTTC
>TRBV2|-|TRBJ2-3|-
CASRGGANTDTQYF
TGTGCCAGCAGAGGAGGGGCCAACACAGATACGCAGTATTTT
>TRBV28|-|TRBJ2-2|-
CASRFSSRPGELFF
TGTGCCAGCAGATTTAGCTCGAGGCCCGGGGAGCTGTTTTTT
>TRBV4-1|TRBD2|TRBJ2-7|few
CASSRVGLAGDTYEQYF
TGCGCCAGCAGCCGGGTCGGACTAGCGGGAGACACCTACGAGCAGTACTTC
>TRBV14|-|TRBJ2-7|once
CASSQGRFREQYF
TGTGCCAGCAGCCAGGGCAGGTTCCGAGAGCAGTACTTC